The 17 T cell receptor beta chains given below trace back to one sample, sequenced in a study of blood T cell repertoires in COVID-19. The data were produced by immunoSEQ multiplex PCR, yet TCRdb's version contains in-frame clones alone and is incomplete. The repertoire holds approximately 200,000 clones, with about nine tenths as singletons. The sequenced sample was peripheral blood. Receptors were obtained from a woman in her twenties or thirties with acute or convalescent COVID-19.

The V call is TRBV28, the J call TRBJ1-2; D possibly corresponds to TRBD1 (6 bases). The CDR3 extends over 13 amino acids. In germline, CDR1 is MDHEN, CDR2 SYDVKM. Trimming removed 6 bases from V and 3 bases from J, with 11 bases in between. DNA of the CDR3: TGTGCCAGCAGCACAGACAGGCACTATGGCTACACCTTC. Translating it yields CASSTDRHYGYTF.

The rearrangement joins TRBV5-4 to TRBJ2-3; 7 nucleotides match TRBD1. J was trimmed by 6 bases and V by 4 bases; bases with no gene match: 5. This CDR3 has 13 amino acids. From germline, CDR1 is SGHNT and CDR2 YYREEE (reference sequence). The CDR3 nucleotides are TGTGCCAGCAGCCCTGACAGGGACGATACGCAGTATTTT. Its translation is CASSPDRDDTQYF.

This clone was recorded once. The rearrangement uses TRBV12-5 and TRBJ1-2, with no clear D. The CDR3 contains 12 residues. The germline V gene encodes CDR1 LGHNT and CDR2 FRNRAP. V was cut by 5 bases and J by 8 bases, with 12 bases left in between. The CDR3 protein is CASGPTGRGYTF. Written as DNA, the CDR3 is TGTGCTAGTGGTCCAACCGGTCGGGGCTACACCTTC.

This clone came up a few times. The CDR3 region is CASSLRTGSNQPQHF. The CDR3 DNA reads as TGTGCCAGCAGTTTACGGACGGGGAGCAATCAGCCCCAGCATTTT. The genes are TRBV27 and TRBJ1-5; D remains unclear. Germline V gene lookup returns CDR1 MNHEY and CDR2 SMNVEV (reference sequence). The ends were cut back, 2 bases at V and 1 base at J, with 9 bases in the middle. The CDR3 is 15 amino acids.

This clone appeared a few times. The chain is built from TRBV18 and TRBJ1-6; 7 positions match TRBD1. Per germline, CDR1 KGHSH and CDR2 LQKENI. With V trimmed by 5 bases and J by 7 bases, 8 bases remained unmatched. The CDR3 has 15 amino acids. CDR3 sequence reads: CASSETDRSNSPLHF. CDR3 sequence (DNA): TGTGCCAGCTCAGAAACGGACAGGTCCAATTCACCCCTCCACTTT.

The V gene is TRBV12-3 or TRBV12-4, the J gene TRBJ2-7; no clear D. This CDR3 region has 11 residues. Between the trimmed V and J ends, which lost 5 bases and 7 bases, there was a span of 9 bases. This CDR3 reads CASSLSLEQYF. CDR3 sequence (DNA): TGTGCCAGCAGTCTTTCTTTGGAGCAGTACTTC.

The J gene is TRBJ2-7, the V gene TRBV15, with D possibly TRBD1 on 6 matching bases. The CDR3 spans 14 residues. With 3 bases removed from V and 5 bases from J, the gap between germline ends came to 14 bases. Germline V gives CDR1 LNHNV, CDR2 YYDKDF (reference sequence). The CDR3 loop reads CATSRRGGLDEQYF. Here the CDR3 DNA reads TGTGCCACCAGCAGGAGAGGGGGTCTTGACGAGCAGTACTTC.

The chain carries TRBV5-1 and TRBJ2-7; 9 bases are shared with TRBD2. The CDR3 consists of 15 residues. With 5 bases clipped from V and 5 bases from J, the junction kept 11 bases outside the gene matches. CDR1 is SGHRS and CDR2 is YFSETQ in the germline V gene. CDR3: CASRDTSGFTDEQYF. As DNA, the CDR3 is TGCGCCAGCAGGGATACTAGCGGGTTTACGGACGAGCAGTACTTC.

The rearrangement links TRBV10-1 to TRBJ2-1, with TRBD1 identical over 7 bases. V lost 0 bases to trimming and J lost 9 bases; unmatched junction nucleotides: 5. Germline V gene sequence: CDR1 WNHNN, CDR2 SYGVQD (reference sequence). The CDR3 length is 14 residues. CDR3 nucleotide sequence: TGCGCCAGCAGTGAGTCTACAGGGGTTGTTGAGCAGTTCTTC. Protein sequence: CASSESTGVVEQFF.

The rearrangement joins TRBV28 to TRBJ1-6; 9 bases line up with TRBD1. Germline assignment: CDR1 MDHEN and CDR2 SYDVKM. CDR3 length: 16 residues. With 7 bases clipped from V and 0 bases from J, the junction kept 4 bases outside the gene matches. CDR3: CASTRTGDSYNSPLHF. The CDR3 nucleotides read TGTGCCAGCACTCGGACAGGGGACTCCTATAATTCACCCCTCCACTTT. Together with reference TRBV28 and TRBJ1-6, the CDR3 gives the full variable domain: DVKVTQSSRYLVKRTGEKVFLECVQDMDHENMFWYRQDPGLGLRLIYFSYDVKMKEKGDIPEGYSVSREKKERFSLILESASTNQTSMYLCASTRTGDSYNSPLHFGNGTRLTVT.

This clone was observed once. This rearrangement joins TRBV6-5 to TRBJ1-4; D not certain. Between the trimmed V and J ends, which lost 9 bases and 6 bases, there was a span of 14 bases. Germline loops: CDR1 MNHEY, CDR2 SVGAGI. The CDR3 covers 13 residues. For the CDR3, the DNA is TGTGCCAGTTCCCAGAGGGTGGATGAAAAACTGTTTTTT. Translation gives CASSQRVDEKLFF.

This clone was detected a few times. V and J are TRBV20-1 and TRBJ1-2; D remains unclear. The germline V gene has CDR1 DFQATT and CDR2 SNEGSKA (reference sequence). The V gene lost 1 base and the J gene lost 10 bases, with 4 bases spanning the gap. This CDR3 is built from 9 residues. The CDR3 coding sequence is TGCAGTGCTAGAGGGCACTACACCTTC. Translated, it gives CSARGHYTF.

The gene calls are TRBV5-4 and TRBJ1-2; D remains ambiguous. Trimming removed 1 base at V and 5 bases at J, with 21 bases between. Germline-derived CDR1 and CDR2 are SGHNT and YYREEE (reference sequence). The CDR3 covers 17 residues. CDR3 region: CASSLTSYPGSLYGYTF. CDR3 DNA: TGTGCCAGCAGCTTGACCTCCTATCCAGGCTCCCTATATGGCTACACCTTC.

The chain employs TRBV30 and TRBJ2-2; TRBD2 might be the D (5 bases). The CDR3 loop spans 12 amino acids. The V gene lost 7 bases and the J gene lost 8 bases, with 14 bases spanning the gap. CDR1 GTSNPN and CDR2 SVGIG come from the germline V gene (reference sequence). The chain's CDR3 is CASDSRGGELFF. CDR3 DNA: TGTGCCTCCGACTCTCGAGGGGGGGAGCTGTTTTTT. The full variable domain, in which reference TRBV30 and TRBJ2-2 provide the parts outside the CDR3, is SQTIHQWPATLVQPVGSPLSLECTVEGTSNPNLYWYRQAAGRGLQLLFYSVGIGQISSEVPQNLSASRPQDRQFILSSKKLLLSDSGFYLCASDSRGGELFFGEGSRLTVL.

The chain employs TRBV29-1 and TRBJ1-1; D possibly corresponds to TRBD1 (5 bases). This CDR3 is built from 14 residues. Looked up from germline, CDR1 is SQVTM and CDR2 is ANQGSEA. Deletions cut 6 bases from V and 5 bases from J, with 19 bases between. CDR3 region: CSVMAQVGGTEAFF. CDR3 sequence (DNA): TGCAGCGTAATGGCACAGGTTGGAGGGACTGAAGCTTTCTTT.

This clone was detected only a few times. The chain joins TRBV28 to TRBJ2-5; D remains unclear. Per germline, CDR1 MDHEN and CDR2 SYDVKM. The V end was cut by 7 bases, the J end by 3 bases, with 15 bases between. The length of the CDR3 is 14 residues. The CDR3 loop reads CASTSPPRKETQYF. CDR3 nucleotides: TGTGCCAGCACCTCTCCCCCTAGAAAAGAGACCCAGTACTTC.

The chain joins TRBV28 to TRBJ1-5; D not certain. The V end lost 11 bases, the J end lost 1 base, and 15 bases lay between the germline ends. The CDR3 is 14 amino acids. Germline V gives CDR1 MDHEN, CDR2 SYDVKM. As DNA, the CDR3 is TGTGCCGCCTTCGGGGTAGCCAGCAATCAGCCCCAGCATTTT. Translation: CAAFGVASNQPQHF.